This paragraph covers one TCR beta chain sequence. The CDR3 consists of 13 residues. Germline V lookup: CDR1 LNHDA, CDR2 SQIVND (reference sequence). Trimming shortened V by 6 bases and J by 2 bases, and 9 bases separated the two germline ends. The sample comes from a study of T cells in localized non-small cell lung cancer. The assay was immunoSEQ multiplex PCR, and TCRdb's table has in-frame clones only and misses some. Found here are over a thousand clones, around 37% of them singletons; the top ten hold roughly 12%. This clonotype was obtained from an older male donor with stage II squamous cell lung carcinoma. The material was lung tumor tissue, obtained before any cancer treatment. This rearrangement joins TRBV19 to TRBJ2-3, with D uncertain. The CDR3 bases are TGTGCCAGTAGGGGGTTGTCCACAGATACGCAGTATTTT. This codes for CASRGLSTDTQYF.